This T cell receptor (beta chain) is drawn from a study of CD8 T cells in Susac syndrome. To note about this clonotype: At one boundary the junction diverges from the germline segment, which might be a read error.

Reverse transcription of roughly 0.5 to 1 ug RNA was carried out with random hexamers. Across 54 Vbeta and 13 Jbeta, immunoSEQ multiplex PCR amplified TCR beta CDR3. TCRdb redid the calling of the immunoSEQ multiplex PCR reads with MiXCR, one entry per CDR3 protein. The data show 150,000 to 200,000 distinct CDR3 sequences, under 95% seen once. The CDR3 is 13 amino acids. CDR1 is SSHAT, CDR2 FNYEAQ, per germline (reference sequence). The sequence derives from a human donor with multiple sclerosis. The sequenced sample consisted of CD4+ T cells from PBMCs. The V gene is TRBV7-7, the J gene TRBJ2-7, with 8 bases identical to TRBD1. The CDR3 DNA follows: TGTGCTAGCAGCATAGGACAGGGAGGAGAGCAGTACTTC. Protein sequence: CASSIGQGGEQYF. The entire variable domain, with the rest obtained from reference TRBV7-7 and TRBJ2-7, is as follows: GAGVSQSPRYKVTKRGQDVTLRCDPISSHATLYWYQQALGQGPEFLTYFNYEAQPDKSGLPSDRFSAERPEGSISTLTIQRTEQRDSAMYRCASSIGQGGEQYFGPGTRLTVT.